Each of the 30 T cell receptor beta chains below was sequenced from the same sample in a study of cytomegalovirus exposure and HLA in healthy donors. The primer mix had 60 Vbeta and 13 Jbeta primers. Sequencing used immunoSEQ multiplex PCR; TCRdb keeps in-frame clones, though not all of them. In the table there are about 100,000 clones, around 75% of which are singletons. Specimen: PBMCs. All receptors derive from a woman aged 18-29 years in good health and CMV-seropositive.

The table lists this clone with a few counts. V and J are TRBV11-3 and TRBJ2-7; 8 bases agree with TRBD1. Germline values: CDR1 SGHNT, CDR2 YENEEA. The CDR3 is 14 amino acids. V gave up 5 bases and J gave up 2 bases; unmatched junction bases: 5. This chain's CDR3 is CASSGQGGTYEQYF. CDR3 nucleotides: TGTGCCAGCAGCGGACAGGGTGGCACCTACGAGCAGTACTTC.

The chain combines TRBV14 with TRBJ1-5; TRBD1 matches at 7 bases. V trimming: 4 bases; J trimming: 7 bases; junction bases outside the gene matches: 7. Germline V CDR1 and CDR2: SGHDN, FVKESK. The CDR3 loop spans 14 amino acids. The CDR3 sequence: CASSPTGAGQPQHF. DNA of the CDR3: TGTGCCAGCAGCCCTACAGGGGCGGGCCAGCCCCAGCATTTT.

DNA of the CDR3: TGCGCCAGCAGCCAAGACCCAGGGGGGGAGACCCAGTACTTC. It specifies CASSQDPGGETQYF. The V call is TRBV4-1, the J call TRBJ2-5; a weak D match, TRBD1 (7 bases). Germline V gene lookup returns CDR1 MGHRA and CDR2 YSYEKL. The CDR3 is 14 residues long. The ends were cut back, 0 bases at V and 5 bases at J, with 10 bases in the middle.

The CDR3 DNA sequence: TGTGCCAGCAGAACAGCGGGAGGGCCGACCAATGAGCAGTTCTTC. Encoded protein: CASRTAGGPTNEQFF. V gene TRBV6-1 combines with J gene TRBJ2-1, with 10 bases aligning to TRBD2. V dropped 6 bases and J dropped 6; count of bases not matched to a gene: 8. Germline values: CDR1 MNHNS, CDR2 SASEGT. The length of the CDR3 is 15 residues.

The chain employs TRBV27 and TRBJ1-4; D unresolved. The V gene's germline CDR1 is MNHEY and CDR2 SMNVEV (reference sequence). CDR3 length: 15 residues. V was trimmed by 8 bases and J by 0 bases, leaving 13 bases between them. CDR3 bases: TGTGCCAGCTCAAACCGGGGATCAACTAATGAAAAACTGTTTTTT. Protein sequence: CASSNRGSTNEKLFF.

V is TRBV4-3 and J is TRBJ2-7; 15 nucleotides align to TRBD2. The V gene's germline CDR1 is LGHNA and CDR2 YSLEER. The CDR3 spans 18 residues. V lost 0 bases to trimming and J lost 5 bases; unmatched junction nucleotides: 8. The CDR3 bases are TGCGCCAGCAGCCAAGATCACGGACTAGCGGGAGGGATCCACGAGCAGTACTTC. Translation gives CASSQDHGLAGGIHEQYF.

J is TRBJ1-5 and V is TRBV28, with a possible D match to TRBD1 (6 bases). From germline, CDR1 is MDHEN and CDR2 SYDVKM. V was pared by 6 bases and J by 5 bases, with 17 bases between. The CDR3 has 15 amino acids. CDR3 nucleotide sequence: TGTGCCAGCAGATCCGCGGACCAGGGGTATCAGCCCCAGCATTTT. It is translated as CASRSADQGYQPQHF.

The CDR3 protein is CSHGTGGFADTQYF. CDR3 in DNA: TGCAGCCACGGGACAGGAGGATTCGCAGATACGCAGTATTTT. The chain is built from TRBV29-1 and TRBJ2-3; the match to TRBD1 covers 8 bases. The length of the CDR3 is 14 residues. V lost 8 bases and J lost 4; bases outside the gene matches: 11. Germline CDR1 SQVTM, CDR2 ANQGSEA.

The chain links TRBV7-9 to TRBJ1-1, with D maybe TRBD1 (5 bases). The CDR3 extends over 14 amino acids. Trimming took off 5 bases at V and 3 bases at J, with 13 bases between the two ends. The germline gives CDR1 SEHNR, CDR2 FQNEAQ (reference sequence). Written as DNA, the CDR3 is TGTGCCAGCAGCCCGGTGGGGGGAGACACTGAAGCTTTCTTT. Its protein is CASSPVGGDTEAFF. The full variable domain, rest sourced from reference TRBV7-9 and TRBJ1-1, is DTGVSQNPRHKITKRGQNVTFRCDPISEHNRLYWYRQTLGQGPEFLTYFQNEAQLEKSRLLSDRFSAERPKGSFSTLEIQRTEQGDSAMYLCASSPVGGDTEAFFGQGTRLTVV.

For the CDR3, the DNA is TGTGCCAGCAGTTACTCACAAAGCGGCACAGATACGCAGTATTTT. Translated: CASSYSQSGTDTQYF. This chain connects TRBV6-5 to TRBJ2-3; D ambiguous. Germline CDR1 is MNHEY and CDR2 is SVGAGI. V lost 0 bases, J lost 1 base, and 8 bases lay in between. CDR3 length: 15 residues.

The table lists this clone with a few counts. The chain uses TRBV7-2 and TRBJ1-5; 7 bases map to TRBD1. The CDR3 covers 15 residues. CDR1 and CDR2 from the germline V gene are SGHTA and FQGNSA. The trim removed 5 bases at V and 3 bases at J, leaving 7 bases unmatched. CDR3 sequence reads: CASSLGQALNQPQHF. In DNA form, the CDR3 reads TGTGCCAGCAGCCTCGGACAGGCGCTCAATCAGCCCCAGCATTTT.

V usage is TRBV9 and J usage is TRBJ1-2, with D possibly TRBD1 on 6 matching bases. V was clipped by 5 bases and J by 6 bases, with 14 bases between them. This CDR3 spans 13 amino acids. Germline assignment: CDR1 SGDLS and CDR2 YYNGEE. The CDR3 is CASRETGADGYTF. In DNA form, the CDR3 reads TGTGCCAGCAGAGAGACAGGCGCTGATGGCTACACCTTC. Complete variable domain (other parts from reference TRBV9 and TRBJ1-2): DSGVTQTPKHLITATGQRVTLRCSPRSGDLSVYWYQQSLDQGLQFLIQYYNGEERAKGNILERFSAQQFPDLHSELNLSSLELGDSALYFCASRETGADGYTFGSGTRLTVV.

The chain has TRBV6-6 and TRBJ2-5; TRBD2 agrees at 7 bases. The J segment lost 3 bases and the V segment lost 0 bases, leaving 4 bases of the junction unmatched. This CDR3 is 15 amino acids long. Per the germline V gene, CDR1 is MNHNY and CDR2 is SVGAGI (reference sequence). The CDR3 reads CASSYSTGTKETQYF. In DNA form, the CDR3 reads TGTGCCAGCAGTTACTCTACCGGGACTAAAGAGACCCAGTACTTC.

The chain recombines TRBV25-1 with TRBJ2-7; D not certain. Looked up from germline, CDR1 is MGHDK and CDR2 is SYGVNS. Between the trimmed V and J ends, which lost 1 base and 4 bases, there was a span of 14 bases. The CDR3 consists of 15 residues. The CDR3 coding sequence is TGTGCCAGCAGTGAATCCGACAATATACAGTACGAGCAGTACTTC. Amino acids: CASSESDNIQYEQYF.

The CDR3 spells CASRLQMNTEAFF. The CDR3 DNA reads as TGTGCCAGCAGGTTACAGATGAACACTGAAGCTTTCTTT. This chain connects TRBV6-5 to TRBJ1-1; no reliable D call. The V and J ends lost 6 bases and 0 bases respectively, with 8 bases between them. This CDR3 contains 13 residues. Germline V CDR1 and CDR2: MNHEY, SVGAGI.

The V and J genes are TRBV7-8 and TRBJ1-1; no firm D call. CDR3 length: 15 residues. Per germline, CDR1 SGHVS and CDR2 FQNEAQ. V was clipped by 1 base and J by 4 bases, with 13 bases between them. Here the CDR3 DNA reads TGTGCCAGCAGCTTAGTTGTCACCTCGGGCACTGAAGCTTTCTTT. It codes for CASSLVVTSGTEAFF.

J is TRBJ1-2 and V is TRBV29-1; D is unresolved. V lost 7 bases and J 5 bases, leaving 20 bases between the germline ends. The CDR3 is 14 amino acids. Germline V gene data show CDR1 as SQVTM and CDR2 as ANQGSEA. The CDR3 DNA sequence: TGCAGCGGGCTTTGGCGGGCCGAGTCGTATGGCTACACCTTC. Translating gives CSGLWRAESYGYTF.

The rearrangement links TRBV19 to TRBJ2-5; D unclear. This CDR3 region has 13 residues. V shed 6 bases and J shed 2 bases, with 10 bases lying between them. The germline CDR1 and CDR2 sequences are LNHDA and SQIVND (reference sequence). The CDR3 DNA sequence: TGTGCCAGTAGCCCCAGACTTCAAGAGACCCAGTACTTC. Translation gives CASSPRLQETQYF.

This chain links TRBV9 with TRBJ2-7, with 7 bases matching TRBD1. V was clipped by 3 bases and J by 3 bases; unmatched bases: 3. The CDR3 runs 13 residues. Germline values: CDR1 SGDLS, CDR2 YYNGEE. The CDR3 DNA is TGTGCCAGCAGCGGGGACAGTCACTACGAGCAGTACTTC. It codes for CASSGDSHYEQYF.

The sample holds one count of this clone. The rearrangement uses TRBV10-3 and TRBJ2-7, with 7 bases fitting TRBD1. CDR3 length: 17 amino acids. The germline gives CDR1 ENHRY, CDR2 SYGVKD. V lost 3 bases, J lost 3 bases, and 14 bases stayed unmatched. This CDR3 is CAISDREGAPSGYEQYF. CDR3 nucleotide sequence: TGTGCCATCAGTGATCGTGAGGGGGCGCCTTCGGGCTACGAGCAGTACTTC.

V usage is TRBV7-6 and J usage is TRBJ1-4; the D gene is possibly TRBD1 (5 bases). The V gene's germline CDR1 is SGHVS and CDR2 FNYEAQ. Deletions cut 5 bases from V and 0 bases from J, with 16 bases between. CDR3 length: 17 residues. CDR3 loop: CASSPIRQMATNEKLFF. For the CDR3, the DNA is TGTGCCAGCAGCCCTATTCGACAGATGGCAACTAATGAAAAACTGTTTTTT.

V gene TRBV9 combines with J gene TRBJ2-2; 8 positions agree with TRBD2. This CDR3 is 17 amino acids long. Germline CDR1 and CDR2: SGDLS and YYNGEE. The V segment lost 4 bases and the J segment 1 base; nucleotides outside the gene matches: 9. Here the CDR3 DNA reads TGTGCCAGCAGCACCGGACTAGCTCTGAAGAACACCGGGGAGCTGTTTTTT. This sequence encodes CASSTGLALKNTGELFF.

CDR3 sequence: CASSVGTGSTNEKLFF. The CDR3, as DNA: TGTGCCAGCAGCGTGGGGACAGGCTCAACTAATGAAAAACTGTTTTTT. The chain has TRBV9 and TRBJ1-4; 8 bases fit TRBD1. Germline CDR1 SGDLS, CDR2 YYNGEE. The trim removed 2 bases at V and 0 bases at J, leaving 3 bases unmatched. This CDR3 comprises 16 residues.

The chain is built from TRBV7-2 and TRBJ2-7, with TRBD1 matching over 7 bases. Germline assignment: CDR1 SGHTA and CDR2 FQGNSA. CDR3 length equals 15 residues. The junction had 6 bases not matched to a gene; V was cut back by 3 bases and J by 1 base. CDR3 nucleotide sequence: TGTGCCAGCAGCTTGGGGACAGCCTTTTCCTACGAGCAGTACTTC. Translation gives CASSLGTAFSYEQYF.

V gene TRBV6-5 combines with J gene TRBJ1-1; no clear D. Germline values: CDR1 MNHEY, CDR2 SVGAGI. The CDR3 contains 16 residues. V was cut by 3 bases and J by 3 bases, with 17 bases left in between. CDR3 bases: TGTGCCAGCAGTTATATCCCCCCGGGTAGAGACACTGAAGCTTTCTTT. Amino acids: CASSYIPPGRDTEAFF.

To note about this clone: This CDR3 is also generated by other DNA sequences in the sample. V and J are TRBV7-2 and TRBJ1-2; D call uncertain. The germline V gene has CDR1 SGHTA and CDR2 FQGNSA. The CDR3 extends over 11 amino acids. With 4 bases removed from V and 4 bases from J, the gap between germline ends came to 4 bases. CDR3 nucleotides: TGTGCCAGCAGCTCTCTCTATGGCTACACCTTC. Amino acids: CASSSLYGYTF.

The table lists this clone with a few counts. The V gene is TRBV14, the J gene TRBJ2-2; D is perhaps TRBD1 (5 bases). Trimming removed 2 bases from V and 4 bases from J, with 11 bases in between. Germline assignment: CDR1 SGHDN and CDR2 FVKESK. The CDR3 length is 15 residues. The CDR3, as DNA: TGTGCCAGCAGCCAATTCGTCAGGGCCACCGGGGAGCTGTTTTTT. Protein product: CASSQFVRATGELFF.

This clone was counted many times. This chain links TRBV4-1 with TRBJ1-5; D gene unclear. The CDR3 is 13 amino acids. CDR1 and CDR2 (germline): MGHRA, YSYEKL. V lost 3 bases and J 5 bases, leaving 8 bases between the germline ends. CDR3: CASSHGGYQPQHF. Written as DNA, the CDR3 is TGCGCCAGCAGCCACGGCGGGTATCAGCCCCAGCATTTT.

This chain uses TRBV29-1 with TRBJ1-2; D call uncertain. Germline CDR1 and CDR2: SQVTM and ANQGSEA. With 7 bases removed from V and 1 base from J, the gap between germline ends came to 10 bases. CDR3 length: 12 residues. CDR3 sequence reads: CSAWEGNYGYTF. Written as DNA, the CDR3 is TGCAGCGCTTGGGAGGGTAACTATGGCTACACCTTC.

The rearrangement links TRBV19 to TRBJ2-1, with a weak D call TRBD2 (5 bases). The CDR3 totals 15 residues. Trimming took 6 bases from V and 0 from J, leaving 12 bases between them. Germline CDR1 and CDR2: LNHDA and SQIVND (reference sequence). The chain's CDR3 is CASRPADYSYNEQFF. The CDR3 DNA sequence: TGTGCCAGTAGGCCAGCGGATTACTCCTACAATGAGCAGTTCTTC.